The source of this TCR beta chain is a study of T-cell memory formation after mild COVID-19. Study findings and constraints: Cross-reactive memory appears to have joined, as suggested by some responding clones showing up in pre-infection memory.

TCRdb re-called the 5' RACE reads with MiXCR, one entry per CDR3 protein. This sample yields approximately 150,000 distinct CDR3 sequences, of which about a fifth are seen a single time; 2% to 2.5% belongs to the top ten. V lost 7 bases and J lost 2; bases outside the gene matches: 4. CDR3 length: 12 residues. Germline assignment: CDR1 SQVTM and CDR2 ANQGSEA. Points on this clonotype: What it binds is not known.

The chain carries TRBV29-1 and TRBJ1-2; 7 bases are a match to TRBD1. What was sequenced was PBMCs or a T cell subset sorted from them (not recorded which). This TCR was sampled from an adult woman who had mild COVID-19 (a few samples of this study predate the infection). Cell type and time point are not known. The DNA of the CDR3 is TGCAGCGCGGGACAGATGAACTATGGCTACACCTTC. It translates to CSAGQMNYGYTF.